Shown below are 14 T cell receptor beta chains from a single sample sequenced in a study of CD8 T cells in Susac syndrome. RNA, at 0.5 to 1 ug, was reverse transcribed with random hexamers. TCRdb analysed the immunoSEQ multiplex PCR reads with MiXCR anew, one entry per CDR3 protein. The profile shows 110,000 or so distinct CDR3 sequences, roughly 95% of them singletons. The sequenced material came from CD4+ T cells from PBMCs. These receptors came from a human donor in good health.

The chain combines TRBV9 with TRBJ2-2; D is undetermined. V gave up 4 bases and J gave up 3 bases, with 13 bases separating them. Germline V gene data show CDR1 as SGDLS and CDR2 as YYNGEE. This CDR3 region has 15 residues. The CDR3 nucleotides read TGTGCCAGCAGCCTCATAATTGGGGACACCGGGGAGCTGTTTTTT. Translation: CASSLIIGDTGELFF.

This chain joins TRBV18 and TRBJ2-5, with D perhaps TRBD1 (5 bases). There are 14 residues in the CDR3. The V end lost 8 bases, the J end lost 4 bases, and 17 bases lay between the germline ends. Germline lookup yields CDR1 KGHSH and CDR2 LQKENI. Here the CDR3 reads CASTLAGFLETQYF. The CDR3 bases are TGTGCCAGCACCCTCGCAGGGTTTCTAGAGACCCAGTACTTC. The complete variable domain, with remaining parts taken from reference TRBV18 and TRBJ2-5, reads NAGVMQNPRHLVRRRGQEARLRCSPMKGHSHVYWYRQLPEEGLKFMVYLQKENIIDESGMPKERFSAEFPKEGPSILRIQQVVRGDSAAYFCASTLAGFLETQYFGPGTRLLVL.

The chain is built from TRBV5-4 and TRBJ1-1; TRBD1 agrees at 8 bases. The length of the CDR3 is 16 residues. Germline V gene data show CDR1 as SGHNT and CDR2 as YYREEE (reference sequence). V shed 4 bases and J 1 base; nucleotides not matched to a gene: 9. The CDR3 nucleotides are TGTGCCAGCAGCGCAACCCTCGGGACAGGGAACACTGAAGCTTTCTTT. Its protein product is CASSATLGTGNTEAFF.

This clonotype was observed a single time. The chain joins TRBV15 to TRBJ1-5; maybe TRBD1 (5 bases). CDR1 and CDR2 (germline): LNHNV, YYDKDF (reference sequence). The length of the CDR3 is 12 residues. V lost 5 bases and J 9 bases, leaving 11 bases between the germline ends. CDR3 nucleotides: TGTGCCACCAGCGGGGGGTTTCGGCCCCAGCATTTT. Residues: CATSGGFRPQHF.

The J gene is TRBJ2-7, the V gene TRBV3-1; 7 positions match TRBD2. The J segment lost 4 bases and the V segment lost 3 bases, leaving 6 bases of the junction unmatched. This CDR3 spans 14 amino acids. Germline V CDR1 and CDR2: LGHDT, YNNKEL (reference sequence). The CDR3 spells CASSQLADLYEQYF. CDR3 sequence (DNA): TGTGCCAGCAGCCAGCTAGCGGATCTATACGAGCAGTACTTC.

V gene TRBV12-3 or TRBV12-4 combines with J gene TRBJ2-7; 8 bases agree with TRBD2. Trimming at V came to 5 bases and at J to 6 bases, leaving 9 bases not matched to a gene. This CDR3 spans 14 amino acids. The CDR3 reads CASSPAGAGSEQYF. The CDR3 DNA reads as TGTGCCAGCAGTCCAGCGGGGGCGGGGAGCGAGCAGTACTTC.

The chain couples TRBV4-2 to TRBJ2-1, with 10 bases matching TRBD2. V lost 2 bases to trimming and J lost 6 bases; unmatched junction nucleotides: 1. CDR3 length: 14 residues. The V gene's germline CDR1 is LGHNA and CDR2 YNFKEQ. CDR3: CASSQLAGANEQFF. For the CDR3, the DNA is TGTGCCAGCAGCCAACTAGCGGGGGCCAATGAGCAGTTCTTC.

The rearrangement joins TRBV12-3 or TRBV12-4 to TRBJ1-1; TRBD1 is a possible D gene (6 bases). The germline V and J ends were trimmed by 6 bases and 2 bases, with 13 bases remaining between them. This CDR3 comprises 14 residues. The CDR3 region has the DNA TGTGCCAGCAGGACGGGACAAATTAACACTGAAGCTTTCTTT. Its translation is CASRTGQINTEAFF.

The chain joins TRBV29-1 to TRBJ2-7; D is undetermined. The CDR3 is made up of 12 amino acids. Germline CDR1 is SQVTM and CDR2 is ANQGSEA. V lost 5 bases and J lost 1, with 9 bases in between. CDR3 region: CSVRTDSYEQYF. Here the CDR3 DNA reads TGCAGCGTTCGGACGGATTCCTACGAGCAGTACTTC.

The chain joins TRBV19 to TRBJ1-2; possible D gene TRBD1, 5 bases. Germline assignment: CDR1 LNHDA and CDR2 SQIVND (reference sequence). Trimming left V 10 bases short and J 2 bases short, with 14 bases between. The CDR3 length is 13 residues. The CDR3 sequence is CAIRDALNYGYTF. The CDR3 DNA sequence: TGTGCCATCCGGGACGCCCTCAACTATGGCTACACCTTC.

The V call is TRBV5-6, the J call TRBJ1-4; D unresolved. This CDR3 spans 13 amino acids. In germline, CDR1 is SGHDT, CDR2 YYEEEE. V was shortened by 0 bases and J by 8 bases, with 8 bases between the two germline ends. CDR3 amino acids: CASSLVLAEKLFF. The CDR3 DNA is TGTGCCAGCAGCTTGGTACTGGCCGAAAAACTGTTTTTT.

The chain is built from TRBV7-9 and TRBJ1-6, with 7 bases fitting TRBD1. The CDR3 contains 14 residues. The germline gives CDR1 SEHNR, CDR2 FQNEAQ (reference sequence). The V segment lost 5 bases and the J segment 7 bases; nucleotides outside the gene matches: 5. The CDR3 sequence is CASSQGQENSPLHF. CDR3 sequence (DNA): TGTGCCAGCAGCCAAGGACAGGAAAATTCACCCCTCCACTTT.

The CDR3 loop reads CASSHSGHNAAEAFF. CDR3 DNA: TGTGCCAGCAGCCACTCGGGACACAATGCTGCTGAAGCTTTCTTT. The V call is TRBV3-1, the J call TRBJ1-1; perhaps TRBD1 as D (6 bases). Trimming shortened V by 3 bases and J by 6 bases, and 17 bases separated the two germline ends. Per the germline V gene, CDR1 is LGHDT and CDR2 is YNNKEL (reference sequence). This CDR3 has 15 residues.

The rearrangement uses TRBV3-1 and TRBJ2-6; weak D call: TRBD1 (6 bases). Trimming cost V 4 bases and J 0 bases, with 16 bases left between them. This CDR3 spans 18 amino acids. Germline V gene sequence: CDR1 LGHDT, CDR2 YNNKEL (reference sequence). CDR3 residues: CASSRQGKMGSGANVLTF. The CDR3 region has the DNA TGTGCCAGCAGCCGCCAGGGGAAGATGGGCTCTGGGGCCAACGTCCTGACTTTC. Complete variable domain (other parts from reference TRBV3-1 and TRBJ2-6): DTAVSQTPKYLVTQMGNDKSIKCEQNLGHDTMYWYKQDSKKFLKIMFSYNNKELIINETVPNRFSPKSPDKAHLNLHINSLELGDSAVYFCASSRQGKMGSGANVLTFGAGSRLTVL.